Given below is one T cell receptor beta chain in context. Libraries were prepared by immunoSEQ multiplex PCR; TCRdb keeps only in-frame clonotypes and omits some of them. The data show about 170,000 clones, with approximately 84% seen just once and less than 9% held by the top ten. The CDR3 contains 15 residues. The germline V gene encodes CDR1 SGHTA and CDR2 FQGNSA. Trimming stripped 3 bases from V and 0 bases from J, with 9 bases between. The record originates from a study of blood T cell repertoires in COVID-19. The chain employs TRBV7-2 and TRBJ1-3; the D is unclear. What was sequenced was peripheral blood. The receptor comes from a man in his forties who had recovered from COVID-19. CDR3 in amino acids: CASSFLSSSGNTIYF. CDR3 nucleotide sequence: TGTGCCAGCAGCTTTTTGAGTTCCTCTGGAAACACCATATATTTT. The whole variable domain, remainder taken from reference TRBV7-2 and TRBJ1-3, is GAGVSQSPSNKVTEKGKDVELRCDPISGHTALYWYRQSLGQGLEFLIYFQGNSAPDKSGLPSDRFSAERTGGSVSTLTIQRTQQEDSAVYLCASSFLSSSGNTIYFGEGSWLTVV.